The rows below give T cell receptor beta chains drawn from one sample of a study of T cell responses to AZD1222 COVID-19 vaccine. Sequencing was performed with immunoSEQ multiplex PCR; in TCRdb, only in-frame clones are kept and a portion is missing. The sample shows 150,000 to 200,000 clones, about 90% of them seen only once. The sample consisted of peripheral blood, taken on day 0 of AZD1222 vaccination. These receptor sequences come from an adult in good health. The conserved cysteine and the conserved F or W are not part of the CDR3 here. The D gene is left open where the match is weak.

j_call v_call cdr3_length d_call cdr3_aa
TRBJ1-1 TRBV5-1 14 - ASSLGRVGMNTEAF
TRBJ2-2 TRBV3-1/TRBV3-2 16 - ASSQDYWDCGVTGELF
TRBJ1-5 TRBV19 12 - ASSITGLGQPQH
TRBJ2-1 TRBV7-2 17 TRBD2 ASSPNFHLAGGVYNEQF
TRBJ1-4 TRBV6-5 13 TRBD1 ASYPSGQTNEKLF
TRBJ1-6 TRBV14 14 - ASSQAGAGVSSPLH
TRBJ2-1 TRBV6-6 9 TRBD1 ASRVDREQF
TRBJ2-3 TRBV19 12 TRBD2 ASGTSGSTDTQY
TRBJ1-5 TRBV2 13 TRBD1 ASSPDRGSNQPQH
TRBJ1-5 TRBV5-1 13 TRBD1 ASSSGTGGNQPQH
TRBJ1-2 TRBV14 11 - ASSQGVNYGYT
TRBJ1-1 TRBV5-4 13 TRBD1 ASSSGQTPNTEAF
TRBJ2-1 TRBV29-1 13 TRBD2 SVEGVRTSPHEQF
TRBJ2-5 TRBV27 16 TRBD2 ASSLKPGLAGVEETQY
TRBJ1-2 TRBV6-5 11 - ATRPTDSYGYT
TRBJ2-7 TRBV3-1/TRBV3-2 20 - ASSQGPCLYLLGAYRSYEQY
TRBJ2-3 TRBV6-2/TRBV6-3 15 TRBD2 ASSYGPGTSGTDTQY
TRBJ1-6 TRBV7-9 13 TRBD1 ASSLWGTGGSPLH
TRBJ1-1 TRBV5-4 11 - ASSRQGLAEAF
TRBJ2-7 TRBV18 13 TRBD2 ASSHKTSGEYEQY
TRBJ2-7 TRBV2 12 TRBD1 ASSETGASYEQY
TRBJ1-2 TRBV30 9 - AWTESWGYT
TRBJ2-3 TRBV7-2 12 TRBD2 ASSLGGGADTQY
TRBJ2-2 TRBV30 10 - AWRRVTGELF
TRBJ1-5 TRBV3-1/TRBV3-2 15 TRBD1 ASRRSLTGDSNQPQH
TRBJ1-5 TRBV28 12 TRBD1 ASNPGTGHQPQH
TRBJ1-4 TRBV6-1 14 - ASSGRDWGTNEKLF
TRBJ2-3 TRBV28 12 - ASESGQHTDTQY
TRBJ1-2 TRBV3-1/TRBV3-2 13 TRBD1 ASSQYEGANYGYT
TRBJ1-2 TRBV5-8 14 TRBD1 ASSLGGGFRNYGYT
TRBJ2-7 TRBV24-1 13 - ATSDRDGRAYEQY
TRBJ2-7 TRBV5-5 13 - ASSLFHTSSYEQY
TRBJ1-2 TRBV5-4 10 - ASSLEQVGYT
TRBJ1-1 TRBV3-1/TRBV3-2 10 - ASSWTTTEAF
TRBJ2-4 TRBV18 15 TRBD2 ASSPFSGSSAKNIQY
TRBJ2-1 TRBV4-3 13 TRBD1 ASSQGGTELDEQF
TRBJ1-1 TRBV28 12 - ASSLWTVVGEAF
TRBJ1-2 TRBV7-8 15 - ASSLVFMDTSNYGYT
TRBJ1-4 TRBV15 13 TRBD1 ATSWGGQGEEKLF
TRBJ1-6 TRBV7-2 14 - ASSLFADTINSPLH
TRBJ1-1 TRBV3-1/TRBV3-2 12 - ASRPQGRDTEAF
TRBJ1-2 TRBV29-1 11 - SVGNLQGYGYT
TRBJ1-2 TRBV5-8 10 - ASSLSAYGYT
TRBJ2-7 TRBV6-5 12 TRBD1 ASSYGTGTYEQY
TRBJ2-3 TRBV5-1 13 - ASSLRGSGADTQY
TRBJ1-6 TRBV5-6 13 - ASSPSGTPNSPLH
TRBJ2-2 TRBV7-2 14 TRBD2 ASSPRSGANTGELF